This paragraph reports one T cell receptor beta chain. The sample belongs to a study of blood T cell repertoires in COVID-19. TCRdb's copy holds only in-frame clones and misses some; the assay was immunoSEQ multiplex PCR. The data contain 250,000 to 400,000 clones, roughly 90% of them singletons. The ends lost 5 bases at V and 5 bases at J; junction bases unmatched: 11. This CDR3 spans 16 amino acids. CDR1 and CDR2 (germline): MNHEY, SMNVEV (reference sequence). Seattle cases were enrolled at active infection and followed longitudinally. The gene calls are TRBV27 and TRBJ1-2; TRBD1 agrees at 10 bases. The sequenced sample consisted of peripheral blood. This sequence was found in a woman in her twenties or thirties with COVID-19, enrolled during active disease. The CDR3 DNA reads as TGTGCCAGCAGTACCAGATATCGGACAGGGGGATATGGCTACACCTTC. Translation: CASSTRYRTGGYGYTF.